These T cell receptor beta chains were read from a single sample in a study of T-cell memory formation after mild COVID-19. One entry per CDR3 protein results from TCRdb running MiXCR on the 5' RACE reads. The sample has around 4,400 distinct CDR3 sequences, over 20% seen once; the top ten hold less than 2.5%. Sequencing was carried out using PBMCs or a T cell subset sorted from them (not recorded which). The receptors derive from an adult who had mild COVID-19 (a few samples of this study predate the infection). Cell type and time point are not known. The CDR3 runs from the conserved cysteine through the conserved F or W.

J gene | V gene | CDR3 protein
TRBJ2-4 | TRBV5-5 | CASSFRTLKNIQYF
TRBJ2-1 | TRBV10-3 | CAIRQQGVTDNEQFF
TRBJ2-1 | TRBV11-1 | CASTPGSGFYEQFF
TRBJ1-5 | TRBV20-1 | CSARGQGPGQPQHF
TRBJ2-7 | TRBV6-2/TRBV6-3 | CASRLYRAEQYF
TRBJ2-7 | TRBV5-1 | CASSLLSRGGTYEQYF
TRBJ1-1 | TRBV6-2/TRBV6-3 | CASSYSKGTGEAFF
TRBJ2-3 | TRBV11-3 | CASSLNRITDTQYF
TRBJ2-7 | TRBV27 | CASSSGLALEQYF
TRBJ1-6 | TRBV27 | CASSPGFVRAPLHF
TRBJ2-3 | TRBV5-4 | CASNPGGQAVTDTQYF
TRBJ2-1 | TRBV20-1 | CSANSLGGSYNEQFF
TRBJ2-7 | TRBV12-3/TRBV12-4 | CASSRHPPGLAGGFPYEQYF
TRBJ2-3 | TRBV29-1 | CSVSDRSTDTQYF
TRBJ1-1 | TRBV19 | CASSIGRTGADTEAFF
TRBJ2-1 | TRBV12-3/TRBV12-4 | CASSVTSGGNEQFF
TRBJ1-4 | TRBV6-5 | CASSYKGRPLDEKLFF
TRBJ2-5 | TRBV5-1 | CASSSGTGGHQETQYF
TRBJ2-5 | TRBV20-1 | CSARDWSTETQYF
TRBJ1-1 | TRBV4-3 | CASSLAVGDSPLDAFF
TRBJ2-2 | TRBV4-2 | CASSQDPGGATGELFF
TRBJ2-1 | TRBV4-3 | CASSQESDSYNEQFF
TRBJ2-5 | TRBV6-5 | CASSYEGGSQETQYF
TRBJ2-5 | TRBV13 | CASSLGGQQETQYF
TRBJ2-2 | TRBV6-5 | CASSRSGELFF
TRBJ1-2 | TRBV2 | CASEGNNYGYTF
TRBJ2-3 | TRBV5-4 | CASSLRVIGTDTQYF
TRBJ2-3 | TRBV10-1 | CASSESTRVRDTQYF
TRBJ1-1 | TRBV4-3 | CASSQFRGIQGGAEAFF
TRBJ2-3 | TRBV27 | CASSLITGASTDTQYF
TRBJ2-6 | TRBV2 | CASNAGTGTSAGANVLTF
TRBJ1-5 | TRBV5-1 | CASSLETGSNQPQHF
TRBJ2-1 | TRBV7-6 | CASSPTSHPRNEQFF
. | TRBV6-6 | CASRHEGDTQHF
TRBJ2-1 | TRBV27 | CASAGGLAGGQFF
TRBJ2-7 | TRBV20-1 | CSARVPSGGIVPYEQYF
TRBJ2-3 | TRBV7-6 | CASSSVRADTQYF
TRBJ2-7 | TRBV7-9 | CASSALDRDTYEQYF
TRBJ2-5 | TRBV7-2 | CASSFEREGLHF
TRBJ1-1 | TRBV7-8 | CASSLGRGNTEAFF
TRBJ2-7 | TRBV6-6 | CASSPPRDRVPEQYF
TRBJ1-1 | TRBV27 | CASSLSLNTEAFF
TRBJ1-1 | TRBV10-3 | CAITEGGSNTEAFF
TRBJ1-2 | TRBV12-3/TRBV12-4 | CASSLQTLYGYTF
TRBJ2-5 | TRBV7-2 | CASSLELGTQMQETQYF
TRBJ2-5 | TRBV20-1 | CSASRSGGPQETQYF
TRBJ2-7 | TRBV29-1 | CSVEGVRQGDFYEQYF
TRBJ2-1 | TRBV7-9 | CASSSRGGPPYNEQFF
TRBJ1-3 | TRBV6-5 | CASSYSNLAPEGPGNTIYF
TRBJ1-2 | TRBV20-1 | CSAKGEINYGYTF
TRBJ2-5 | TRBV10-1 | CARSGGGYQETQYF
TRBJ2-1 | TRBV24-1 | CATSDSPGTASYNEQFF
TRBJ2-1 | TRBV18 | CASSLGGARYNEQFF
TRBJ1-2 | TRBV19 | CASSISSQGDYGYTF
. | TRBV7-6 | CASSLEREGLPKQFF
TRBJ2-7 | TRBV5-5 | CASSQSGSSSYEQYF
TRBJ1-2 | TRBV19 | CASIPQGGSYGYTF
TRBJ2-3 | TRBV5-1 | CASSMTQTVGTQYF
TRBJ2-3 | TRBV4-2 | CASSQDGTSGADTQYF
TRBJ2-1 | TRBV10-3 | CAISESPGRGPDYNEQFF